The 19 T cell receptor beta chains below all came from one sample that was sequenced in a study of blood T cells in healthy people across ages. For the second PCR, which ran for about 6 to 11 cycles, a sample-barcoded 5' primer and a J-beta primer mix were used. TCRdb re-analysed the 5' RACE reads in MiXCR, keeping a single row per CDR3 protein. The table lists around 1,600,000 distinct CDR3 sequences, around 40% of them singletons, with over 3.5% in the top ten. Sequenced material: blood. These receptors came from a woman aged 18 to 35 in good health.

The table lists this clonotype with a few counts. The genes are TRBV4-1 and TRBJ1-1, with 7 bases fitting TRBD1. CDR1 and CDR2 (germline): MGHRA, YSYEKL. The junction had 5 bases not matched to a gene; V was cut back by 2 bases and J by 11 bases. The CDR3 spans 12 residues. CDR3 protein: CASSQTGEEAFF. The CDR3 nucleotides read TGCGCCAGCAGCCAAACAGGGGAGGAGGCTTTCTTT.

There are a few counts of this clonotype. The chain couples TRBV4-1 to TRBJ2-7; 7 bases are a match to TRBD1. Germline values: CDR1 MGHRA, CDR2 YSYEKL. Trimming took 2 bases from V and 6 from J; bases not matched to a gene: 4. The CDR3 spans 13 residues. The DNA for the CDR3 is TGCGCCAGCAGCCAAAACAGGGGTCTCGAGCAGTACTTC. As protein: CASSQNRGLEQYF.

The V and J genes are TRBV5-5 and TRBJ2-6, with D perhaps matching TRBD1 (6 bases). V dropped 0 bases and J dropped 0 bases, with 13 bases sitting between them. The CDR3 runs to 18 residues. Per germline, CDR1 SGHKS and CDR2 YYEKEE (reference sequence). The CDR3 loop reads CASSLVGQPISGANVLTF. CDR3 DNA sequence: TGTGCCAGCAGCTTGGTCGGACAGCCGATCTCTGGGGCCAACGTCCTGACTTTC.

The chain employs TRBV6-1 and TRBJ1-6; the match to TRBD1 covers 7 bases. Per the germline V gene, CDR1 is MNHNS and CDR2 is SASEGT. This CDR3 has 15 residues. J was trimmed by 10 bases and V by 5 bases; bases with no gene match: 11. CDR3 region: CASSKLGGAESPLHF. The CDR3 DNA follows: TGTGCCAGCAGTAAACTAGGGGGCGCGGAGTCACCCCTCCACTTT.

V usage is TRBV20-1 and J usage is TRBJ1-1, with D possibly TRBD1 on 5 matching bases. V gave up 0 bases and J gave up 9 bases, with 11 bases separating them. Germline CDR1 and CDR2: DFQATT and SNEGSKA (reference sequence). This CDR3 has 12 residues. CDR3 amino acids: CSARERGFQAFF. CDR3 in DNA: TGCAGTGCTAGAGAGAGGGGCTTTCAAGCTTTCTTT.

This clonotype appeared a few times. This clone may be a read error of a much larger clone one base away. J is TRBJ2-1 and V is TRBV14; D is ambiguous. The end of the DNA aligns better with TRBJ2-7, so the J call may be wrong. The CDR3 covers 13 residues. Germline CDR1 is SGHDN and CDR2 is FVKESK. As DNA, the CDR3 is TGTGCCAGCAGCCAAGATCTTAACAATGAGCAGTACTTC. Protein sequence: CASSQDLNNEQYF.

This clonotype came up a few times. The J gene is TRBJ2-5, the V gene TRBV20-1; 12 positions match TRBD1. The CDR3 loop spans 17 amino acids. Trimming removed 0 bases from V and 4 bases from J; junction bases left unmatched: 9. CDR1 is DFQATT, CDR2 SNEGSKA, per germline (reference sequence). In DNA, the CDR3 is TGCAGTGCTAGAGATCGGGGACAGGGGGCTAGAGGAGAGACCCAGTACTTC. This gives the protein CSARDRGQGARGETQYF.

This clonotype was seen more than once but under ten times. V and J are TRBV29-1 and TRBJ2-4, with D tentatively TRBD1 (6 bases). Trimming stripped 5 bases from V and 2 bases from J, with 19 bases between. Germline-derived CDR1 and CDR2 are SQVTM and ANQGSEA. There are 16 residues in the CDR3. Here the CDR3 reads CSVSGAERVPKNIQYF. The CDR3 DNA is TGCAGCGTTTCAGGGGCTGAAAGAGTGCCCAAAAACATTCAGTACTTC. Using reference TRBV29-1 and TRBJ2-4 for the parts outside the CDR3, the full variable domain is SAVISQKPSRDICQRGTSLTIQCQVDSQVTMMFWYRQQPGQSLTLIATANQGSEATYESGFVIDKFPISRPNLTFSTLTVSNMSPEDSSIYLCSVSGAERVPKNIQYFGAGTRLSVL.

This rearrangement joins TRBV2 to TRBJ2-1; TRBD2 matches 13 bases. The CDR3 length is 17 residues. The V and J ends lost 5 bases and 7 bases, in that order; junction bases with no gene match: 11. Per the germline V gene, CDR1 is SNHLY and CDR2 is FYNNEI. CDR3 DNA: TGTGCCAGCAGTTTAATACTAGCGGGGGGGGTAGTAAATGAGCAGTTCTTC. Its protein is CASSLILAGGVVNEQFF.

The genes are TRBV5-1 and TRBJ1-2; D gene ambiguous. This CDR3 spans 14 amino acids. Germline-derived CDR1 and CDR2 are SGHRS and YFSETQ. Trimming took 6 bases from V and 5 from J, leaving 17 bases between them. Here the CDR3 reads CASTSDSTVYGYTF. CDR3 in DNA: TGCGCCAGCACCTCAGATTCCACCGTTTATGGCTACACCTTC.

This sequence joins TRBV13 and TRBJ1-2; D perhaps matches TRBD1 (5 bases). Germline values: CDR1 PRHDT, CDR2 FYEKMQ (reference sequence). Trimming took off 5 bases at V and 4 bases at J, with 14 bases between the two ends. This CDR3 is built from 14 residues. The CDR3 is CASSMMGVGYGYTF. The CDR3 nucleotides read TGTGCCAGCAGCATGATGGGGGTCGGCTATGGCTACACCTTC.

The chain employs TRBV4-2 and TRBJ2-3; D perhaps matches TRBD2 (5 bases). Deletions cut 1 base from V and 4 bases from J, with 12 bases between. The CDR3 is made up of 15 amino acids. CDR1 LGHNA and CDR2 YNFKEQ come from the germline V gene. CDR3 sequence (DNA): TGTGCCAGCAGCCAAGTAAGCGGACCTTCAGATACGCAGTATTTT. It is translated as CASSQVSGPSDTQYF.

This clonotype has more than one count but fewer than ten. The rearrangement joins TRBV20-1 to TRBJ2-1, with D perhaps matching TRBD1 or TRBD2 (5 bases each). The CDR3 contains 15 residues. The V gene lost 3 bases and the J gene lost 5 bases, with 17 bases spanning the gap. Germline loops: CDR1 DFQATT, CDR2 SNEGSKA (reference sequence). CDR3 DNA: TGCAGTGCTAGTCTTCCGGGACGCCTAAACAATGAGCAGTTCTTC. Its protein product is CSASLPGRLNNEQFF.

This clonotype appeared many times. DNA for the CDR3: TGCGCCAGCAGCCAAGAAAAGGGACTGGATGGCTACACCTTC. Protein: CASSQEKGLDGYTF. The chain couples TRBV4-3 to TRBJ1-2, with D perhaps TRBD1 (5 bases). Trimming stripped 0 bases from V and 6 bases from J, with 11 bases between. Germline CDR1 LGHNA, CDR2 YSLEER. The CDR3 runs 14 residues.

In DNA form, the CDR3 reads TGTGCCAGCAGCGCGACCGGGGGCCACACTGAAGCTTTCTTT. Amino acid sequence: CASSATGGHTEAFF. This chain uses TRBV9 with TRBJ1-1; a possible D gene is TRBD1 (6 bases). Germline assignment: CDR1 SGDLS and CDR2 YYNGEE. V was cut by 3 bases and J by 3 bases, with 12 bases left in between. The CDR3 is made up of 14 amino acids.

The V gene is TRBV7-2, the J gene TRBJ1-1, with no clear D. Germline lookup yields CDR1 SGHTA and CDR2 FQGNSA. The ends were cut back, 1 base at V and 4 bases at J, with 10 bases in the middle. This CDR3 has 14 amino acids. The CDR3 loop reads CASSLDGEVTEAFF. The DNA of the CDR3 is TGTGCCAGCAGCTTAGACGGAGAGGTCACTGAAGCTTTCTTT.

As to this clonotype: A read error may account for a junction end that differs from germline. The chain combines TRBV7-8 with TRBJ2-4; D not resolved. CDR3 length: 14 residues. The V gene's germline CDR1 is SGHVS and CDR2 FQNEAQ. Here the CDR3 DNA reads TGTTCCTCAGCAGCCCTACGAGCCAACAACATTCAGTACTTC. Residues: CSSAALRANNIQYF.

CDR3 coding DNA: TGTGCCACCAGTGACCCCGGGACAAACAATGAGCAGTTCTTC. It encodes CATSDPGTNNEQFF. The chain has TRBV24-1 and TRBJ2-1, with D possibly being TRBD1 (6 bases). The CDR3 spans 14 residues. V gave up 4 bases and J gave up 5 bases, with 11 bases separating them. Germline-derived CDR1 and CDR2 are KGHDR and SFDVKD.

This CDR3 reads CSARDLKGNYEQYF. The CDR3 DNA follows: TGCAGTGCTAGAGATCTGAAAGGGAACTACGAGCAGTACTTC. V gene TRBV20-1 combines with J gene TRBJ2-7; the D is unclear. The CDR3 loop spans 14 amino acids. Trimming stripped 0 bases from V and 3 bases from J, with 12 bases between. CDR1 and CDR2 (germline): DFQATT, SNEGSKA (reference sequence).